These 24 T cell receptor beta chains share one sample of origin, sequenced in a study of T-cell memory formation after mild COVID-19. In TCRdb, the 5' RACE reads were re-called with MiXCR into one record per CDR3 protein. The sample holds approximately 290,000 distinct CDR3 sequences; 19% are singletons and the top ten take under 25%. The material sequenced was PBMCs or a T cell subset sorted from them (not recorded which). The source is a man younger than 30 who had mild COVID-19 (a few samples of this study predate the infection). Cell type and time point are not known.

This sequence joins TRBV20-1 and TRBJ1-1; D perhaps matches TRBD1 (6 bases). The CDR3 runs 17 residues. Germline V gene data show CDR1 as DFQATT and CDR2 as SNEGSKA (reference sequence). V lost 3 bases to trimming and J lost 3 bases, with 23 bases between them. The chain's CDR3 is CSAREGQGGLWYTEAFF. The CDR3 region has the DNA TGCAGTGCTAGGGAAGGGCAAGGGGGATTGTGGTACACTGAAGCTTTCTTT.

Here the CDR3 reads CASSETGGSSGANVLTF. DNA for the CDR3: TGTGCCAGCAGCGAGACAGGGGGAAGCTCTGGGGCCAACGTCCTGACTTTC. The J gene is TRBJ2-6, the V gene TRBV25-1, with 9 bases matching TRBD1. V lost 6 bases and J lost 0; bases outside the gene matches: 6. There are 17 residues in the CDR3. The germline gives CDR1 MGHDK, CDR2 SYGVNS.

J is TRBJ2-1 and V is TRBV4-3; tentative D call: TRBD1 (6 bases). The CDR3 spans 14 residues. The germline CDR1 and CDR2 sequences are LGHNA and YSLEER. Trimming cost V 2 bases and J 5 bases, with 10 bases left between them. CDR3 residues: CASSQQGSHNEQFF. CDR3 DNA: TGCGCCAGCAGCCAACAGGGGTCCCACAATGAGCAGTTCTTC.

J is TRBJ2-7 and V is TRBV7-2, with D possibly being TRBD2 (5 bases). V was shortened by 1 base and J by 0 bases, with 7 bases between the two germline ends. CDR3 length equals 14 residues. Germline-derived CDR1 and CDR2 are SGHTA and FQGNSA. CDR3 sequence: CASSLERDSYEQYF. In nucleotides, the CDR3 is TGTGCCAGCAGCTTAGAGAGGGACTCCTACGAGCAGTACTTC.

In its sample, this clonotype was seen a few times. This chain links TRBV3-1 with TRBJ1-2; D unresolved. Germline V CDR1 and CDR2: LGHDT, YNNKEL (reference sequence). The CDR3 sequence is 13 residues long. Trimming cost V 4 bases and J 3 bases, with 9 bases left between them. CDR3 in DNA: TGTGCCAGCAGCCCCCAAGCGCACTATGGCTACACCTTC. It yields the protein CASSPQAHYGYTF.

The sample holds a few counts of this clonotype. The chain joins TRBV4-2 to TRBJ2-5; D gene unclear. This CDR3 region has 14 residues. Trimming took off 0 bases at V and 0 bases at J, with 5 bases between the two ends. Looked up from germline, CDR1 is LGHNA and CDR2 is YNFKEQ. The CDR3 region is CASSQDLNQETQYF. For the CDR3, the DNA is TGTGCCAGCAGCCAAGACCTGAACCAAGAGACCCAGTACTTC.

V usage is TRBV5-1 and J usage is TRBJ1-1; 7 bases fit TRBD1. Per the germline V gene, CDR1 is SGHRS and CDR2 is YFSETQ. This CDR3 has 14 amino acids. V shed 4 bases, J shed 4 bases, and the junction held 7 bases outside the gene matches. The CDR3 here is CASSVGTATTEAFF. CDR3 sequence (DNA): TGCGCCAGCAGCGTAGGGACAGCTACCACTGAAGCTTTCTTT.

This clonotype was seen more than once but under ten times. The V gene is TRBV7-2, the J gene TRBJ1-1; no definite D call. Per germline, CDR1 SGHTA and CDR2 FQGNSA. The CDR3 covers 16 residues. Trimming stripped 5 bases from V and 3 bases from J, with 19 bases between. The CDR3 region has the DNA TGTGCCAGCAGCCCCCGGGGAGGAGGCGCGGACACTGAAGCTTTCTTT. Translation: CASSPRGGGADTEAFF.

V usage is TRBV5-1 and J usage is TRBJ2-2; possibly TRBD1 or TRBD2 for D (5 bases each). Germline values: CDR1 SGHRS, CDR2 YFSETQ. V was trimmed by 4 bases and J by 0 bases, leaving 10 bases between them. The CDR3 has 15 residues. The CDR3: CASSLGPTNTGELFF. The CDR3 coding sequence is TGCGCCAGCAGCCTGGGACCCACGAACACCGGGGAGCTGTTTTTT.

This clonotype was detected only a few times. CDR3 DNA: TGTGCCAGCAGTTACGGGGACAGTAACTATGGCTACACCTTC. As protein: CASSYGDSNYGYTF. V usage is TRBV6-2 or TRBV6-3 and J usage is TRBJ1-2, with TRBD1 matching 7 bases. V was clipped by 2 bases and J by 1 base; unmatched bases: 1. The CDR3 totals 14 residues. CDR1 is MNHEY, CDR2 SVGEGT, per germline.

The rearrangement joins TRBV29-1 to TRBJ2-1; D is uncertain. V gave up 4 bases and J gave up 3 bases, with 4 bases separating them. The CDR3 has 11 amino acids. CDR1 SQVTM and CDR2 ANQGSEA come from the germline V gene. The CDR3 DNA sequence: TGCAGCGTTGGGATCTACAATGAGCAGTTCTTC. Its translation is CSVGIYNEQFF.

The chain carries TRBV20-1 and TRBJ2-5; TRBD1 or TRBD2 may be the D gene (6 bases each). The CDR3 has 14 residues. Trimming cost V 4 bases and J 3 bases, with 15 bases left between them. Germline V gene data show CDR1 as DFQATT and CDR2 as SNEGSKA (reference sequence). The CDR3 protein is CSATPTGAKETQYF. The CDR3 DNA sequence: TGCAGTGCTACACCTACGGGGGCAAAAGAGACCCAGTACTTC.

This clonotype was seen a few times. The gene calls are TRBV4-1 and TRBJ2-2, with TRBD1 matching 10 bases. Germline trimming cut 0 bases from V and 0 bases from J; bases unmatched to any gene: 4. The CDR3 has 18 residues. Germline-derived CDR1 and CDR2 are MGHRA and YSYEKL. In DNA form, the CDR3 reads TGCGCCAGCAGCCAAGAGGGGACAGGGGCTGCGAACACCGGGGAGCTGTTTTTT. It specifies CASSQEGTGAANTGELFF.

This CDR3 reads CASSGTRKTDTQYF. The CDR3, as DNA: TGCGCCAGCTCCGGAACTAGAAAGACAGATACGCAGTATTTT. The chain employs TRBV5-1 and TRBJ2-3; D perhaps matches TRBD2 (5 bases). Trimming took off 7 bases at V and 3 bases at J, with 15 bases between the two ends. Germline V gene data show CDR1 as SGHRS and CDR2 as YFSETQ. The CDR3 runs to 14 residues. The whole variable domain, remainder taken from reference TRBV5-1 and TRBJ2-3, is KAGVTQTPRYLIKTRGQQVTLSCSPISGHRSVSWYQQTPGQGLQFLFEYFSETQRNKGNFPGRFSGRQFSNSRSEMNVSTLELGDSALYLCASSGTRKTDTQYFGPGTRLTVL.

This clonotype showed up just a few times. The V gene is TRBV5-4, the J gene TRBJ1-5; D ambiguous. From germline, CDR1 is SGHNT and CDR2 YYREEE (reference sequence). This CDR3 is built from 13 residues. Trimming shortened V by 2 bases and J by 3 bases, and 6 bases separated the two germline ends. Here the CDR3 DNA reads TGTGCCAGCAGCTTTGGAGACAATCAGCCCCAGCATTTT. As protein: CASSFGDNQPQHF.

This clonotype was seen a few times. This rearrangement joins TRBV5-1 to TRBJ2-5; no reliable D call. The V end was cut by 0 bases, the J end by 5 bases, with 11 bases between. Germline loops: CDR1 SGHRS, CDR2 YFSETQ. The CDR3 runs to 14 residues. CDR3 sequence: CASSLEYGLETQYF. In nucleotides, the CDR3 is TGCGCCAGCAGCTTGGAATACGGGTTGGAGACCCAGTACTTC.

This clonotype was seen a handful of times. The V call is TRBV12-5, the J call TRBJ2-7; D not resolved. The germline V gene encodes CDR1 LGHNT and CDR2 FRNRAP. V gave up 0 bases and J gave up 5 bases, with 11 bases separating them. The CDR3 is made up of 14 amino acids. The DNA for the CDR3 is TGTGCTAGTGGTTTGGTTACTGGTGTGGACGAGCAGTACTTC. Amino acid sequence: CASGLVTGVDEQYF.

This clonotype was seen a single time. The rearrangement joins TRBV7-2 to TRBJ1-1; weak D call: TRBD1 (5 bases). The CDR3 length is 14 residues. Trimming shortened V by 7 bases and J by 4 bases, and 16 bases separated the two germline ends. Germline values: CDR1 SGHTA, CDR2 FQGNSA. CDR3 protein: CASTLSGVSTEAFF. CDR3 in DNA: TGTGCCAGCACCCTTTCGGGGGTTAGCACTGAAGCTTTCTTT.

Here the CDR3 reads CASSWTIAGEQFF. CDR3 sequence (DNA): TGCGCCAGCAGCTGGACGATAGCGGGTGAGCAGTTCTTC. The chain couples TRBV5-1 to TRBJ2-1, with 7 bases lining up with TRBD2. This CDR3 has 13 residues. Unmatched junction bases numbered 6, after V lost 3 bases and J lost 9 bases. From germline, CDR1 is SGHRS and CDR2 YFSETQ.

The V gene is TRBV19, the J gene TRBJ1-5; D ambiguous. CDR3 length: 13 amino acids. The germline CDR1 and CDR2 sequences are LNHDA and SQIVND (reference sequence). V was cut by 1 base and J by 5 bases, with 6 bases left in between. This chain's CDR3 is CASSIAWDQPQHF. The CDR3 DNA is TGTGCCAGTAGTATAGCTTGGGATCAGCCCCAGCATTTT.

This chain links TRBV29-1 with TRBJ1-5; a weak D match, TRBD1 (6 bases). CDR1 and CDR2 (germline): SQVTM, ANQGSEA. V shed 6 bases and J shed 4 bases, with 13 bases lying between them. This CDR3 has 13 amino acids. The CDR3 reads CSVGVGTNQPQHF. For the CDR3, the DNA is TGCAGCGTGGGCGTCGGGACAAATCAGCCCCAGCATTTT.

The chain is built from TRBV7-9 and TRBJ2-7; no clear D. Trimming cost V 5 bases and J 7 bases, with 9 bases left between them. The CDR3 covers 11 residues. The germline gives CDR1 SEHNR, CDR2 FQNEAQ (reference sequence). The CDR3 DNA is TGTGCCAGCAGCGCCGGAGAGGAGCAGTACGTC. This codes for CASSAGEEQYV.

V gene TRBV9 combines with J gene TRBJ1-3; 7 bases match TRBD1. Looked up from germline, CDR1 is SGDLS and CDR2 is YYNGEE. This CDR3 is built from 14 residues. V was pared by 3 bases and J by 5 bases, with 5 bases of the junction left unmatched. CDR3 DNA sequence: TGTGCCAGCAGCGATGAGGGGGCGAGAAACACCATATATTTT. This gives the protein CASSDEGARNTIYF.

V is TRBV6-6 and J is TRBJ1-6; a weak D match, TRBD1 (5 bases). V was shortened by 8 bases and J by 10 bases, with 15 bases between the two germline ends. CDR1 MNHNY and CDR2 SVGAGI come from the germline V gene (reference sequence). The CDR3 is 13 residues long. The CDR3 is CASWTNIFSPLHF. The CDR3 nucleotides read TGTGCCAGCTGGACAAATATTTTCTCACCCCTCCACTTT.